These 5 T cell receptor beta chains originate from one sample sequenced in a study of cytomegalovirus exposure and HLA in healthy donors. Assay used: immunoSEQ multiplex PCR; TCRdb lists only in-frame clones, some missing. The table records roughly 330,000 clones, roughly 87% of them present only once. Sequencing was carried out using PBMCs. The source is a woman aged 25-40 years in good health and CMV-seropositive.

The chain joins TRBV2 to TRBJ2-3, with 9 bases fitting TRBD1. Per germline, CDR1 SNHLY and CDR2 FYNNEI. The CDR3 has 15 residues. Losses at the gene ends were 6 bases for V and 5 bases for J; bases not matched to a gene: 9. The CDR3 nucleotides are TGTGCCAGCAGCGGCACAGGGGGCCGACGAGATACGCAGTATTTT. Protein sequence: CASSGTGGRRDTQYF. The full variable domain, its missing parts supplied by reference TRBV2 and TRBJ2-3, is EPEVTQTPSHQVTQMGQEVILRCVPISNHLYFYWYRQILGQKVEFLVSFYNNEISEKSEIFDDQFSVERPDGSNFTLKIRSTKLEDSAMYFCASSGTGGRRDTQYFGPGTRLTVL.

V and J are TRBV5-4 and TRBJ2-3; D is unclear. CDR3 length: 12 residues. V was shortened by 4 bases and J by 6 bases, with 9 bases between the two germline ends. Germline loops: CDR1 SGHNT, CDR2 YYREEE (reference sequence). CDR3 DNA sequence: TGTGCCAGCAGCCCTTCGTTGGATACGCAGTATTTT. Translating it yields CASSPSLDTQYF.

CDR3 sequence (DNA): TGTGCCAGCAGTTTAGTCAACAACTATGGCTACACCTTC. This sequence encodes CASSLVNNYGYTF. J is TRBJ1-2 and V is TRBV28; D ambiguous. The germline V gene encodes CDR1 MDHEN and CDR2 SYDVKM. Trimming shortened V by 2 bases and J by 2 bases, and 6 bases separated the two germline ends. This CDR3 contains 13 residues.

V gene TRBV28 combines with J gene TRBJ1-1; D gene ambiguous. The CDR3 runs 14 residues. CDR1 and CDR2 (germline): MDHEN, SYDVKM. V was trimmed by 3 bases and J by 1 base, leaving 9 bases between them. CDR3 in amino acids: CASSFGQENTEAFF. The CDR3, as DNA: TGTGCCAGCAGTTTCGGCCAGGAGAACACTGAAGCTTTCTTT. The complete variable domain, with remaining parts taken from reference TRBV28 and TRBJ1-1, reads DVKVTQSSRYLVKRTGEKVFLECVQDMDHENMFWYRQDPGLGLRLIYFSYDVKMKEKGDIPEGYSVSREKKERFSLILESASTNQTSMYLCASSFGQENTEAFFGQGTRLTVV.

CDR3 DNA sequence: TGTGCCAGCAGCTTTCGGGCTATTGGAAGCGTCGAGCAGTACTTC. It is translated as CASSFRAIGSVEQYF. The V and J genes are TRBV5-6 and TRBJ2-7; no definite D call. CDR1 SGHDT and CDR2 YYEEEE come from the germline V gene. Trimming left V 2 bases short and J 6 bases short, with 18 bases between. The CDR3 runs to 15 residues.